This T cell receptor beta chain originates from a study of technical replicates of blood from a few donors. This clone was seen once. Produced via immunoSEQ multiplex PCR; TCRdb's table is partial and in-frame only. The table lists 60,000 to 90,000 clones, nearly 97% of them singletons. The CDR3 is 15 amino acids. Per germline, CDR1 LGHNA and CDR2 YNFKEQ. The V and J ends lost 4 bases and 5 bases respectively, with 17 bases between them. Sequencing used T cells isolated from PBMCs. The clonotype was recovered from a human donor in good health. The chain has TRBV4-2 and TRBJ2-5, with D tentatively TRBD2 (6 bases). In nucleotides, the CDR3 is TGTGCCAGCAGCCCTCGACGGGGGAAGGGCGAGACCCAGTACTTC. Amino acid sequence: CASSPRRGKGETQYF.